Described below is a single T cell receptor beta chain sequence and its context. CDR3 size: 18 residues. V was shortened by 3 bases and J by 2 bases, with 22 bases between the two germline ends. The germline CDR1 and CDR2 sequences are SGHKS and YYEKEE (reference sequence). Cohort assignment relied on participant-reported clinical history. Cohort 3 donors counted as recovered after two negative PCRs, clearance, or resolved symptoms. The data derive from a study of blood T cell repertoires in COVID-19. Across the study: The United States, Italy and Spain provided the acute and convalescent COVID-19 samples.

The method was immunoSEQ multiplex PCR; TCRdb's version includes in-frame clones alone and lacks a portion of them. The sample includes approximately 500,000 clones, 70% to 90% of them seen just once. The TCR sequence derives from a woman in her 40s who had recovered from COVID-19. The chain has TRBV5-5 and TRBJ2-3; perhaps TRBD1 as D (6 bases). Sequenced: PBMCs or T cells enriched from blood (not recorded which). The CDR3 DNA is TGTGCCAGCAGCTACACCTGGGACACCTCGGGGTCCACAGATACGCAGTATTTT. Encoded protein: CASSYTWDTSGSTDTQYF.